A selection of T cell receptor beta chains follows, all from one sample in a study of CD8 T cells in ankylosing spondylitis. Each CDR3 protein is one row after TCRdb ran MiXCR on the 5' RACE reads. The data show some 140,000 distinct CDR3 sequences, about a sixth seen once. Material for sequencing was blood, either unsorted or a sorted T cell fraction (not recorded which). The receptors come from a male donor with ankylosing spondylitis. CDR3s include the opening cysteine and the closing phenylalanine or tryptophan. The order of the fields is clone size, J gene, D gene, V gene, CDR3 protein, CDR3 DNA. A D gene is named only where the DNA matches it firmly. Not every row has a clone size; where given, it reads once, few, many or a size class.

NA TRBJ2-5 TRBD2 TRBV24-1 CATSDSGGGRAAETQYF TGTGCCACCAGTGATTCGGGTGGCGGGAGGGCCGCCGAGACCCAGTACTTC
NA TRBJ2-6 NA TRBV20-1 CSARGLASFGANVLTF TGCAGTGCTAGAGGTCTTGCTAGTTTTGGGGCCAACGTCCTGACTTTC
NA TRBJ1-5 NA TRBV19 CASSVQGNQPQHF TGTGCCAGTAGTGTGCAGGGGAATCAGCCCCAGCATTTT
few TRBJ2-3 NA TRBV5-1 CASSLFRDLTRDTQYF TGCGCCAGCAGCTTGTTCCGGGATCTGACACGCGATACGCAGTATTTT
many TRBJ2-2 TRBD2 TRBV5-5 CASSLGLAGGPNTGELFF TGTGCCAGCAGCTTGGGACTAGCGGGAGGGCCTAACACCGGGGAGCTGTTTTTT
NA TRBJ1-2 TRBD1 TRBV27 CASSLSGTGLAYGYTF TGTGCCAGCAGTTTGTCGGGGACAGGGCTTGCCTATGGCTACACCTTC
few TRBJ2-1 NA TRBV6-5 CASSPSTIEQFF TGTGCCAGCAGTCCTAGTACCATTGAGCAGTTCTTC
many TRBJ2-1 TRBD2 TRBV20-1 CSARGLAGVNEQFF TGCAGTGCTAGAGGGCTAGCGGGAGTTAATGAGCAGTTCTTC
NA TRBJ1-1 TRBD1 TRBV18 CASSLTHPGQGAPRGTEAFF TGTGCCAGCTCACTCACCCATCCGGGACAGGGGGCTCCGAGGGGCACTGAAGCTTTCTTT
NA TRBJ2-1 TRBD2 TRBV7-3 CASSLSSLASGSHEQFF TGTGCCAGCAGCTTATCAAGTTTGGCTAGCGGGAGTCATGAGCAGTTCTTC
NA TRBJ2-2 NA TRBV5-6 CASSLDGLPNTGELFF TGTGCCAGCAGCTTGGACGGTCTCCCGAACACCGGGGAGCTGTTTTTT
many TRBJ1-4 NA TRBV29-1 CSVEGEKLFF TGCAGCGTTGAAGGTGAAAAACTGTTTTTT
many TRBJ2-1 TRBD1 TRBV6-1 CAIVPGQGPNEQFF TGTGCCATCGTACCGGGACAGGGCCCCAATGAGCAGTTCTTC
few TRBJ2-1 NA TRBV20-1 CSAGTNNEQFF TGCAGTGCCGGGACCAACAATGAGCAGTTCTTC
NA TRBJ2-2 TRBD2 TRBV7-8 CASRAEVLAGYTGELFF TGTGCCAGCAGGGCAGAGGTCCTAGCGGGGTACACCGGGGAGCTGTTTTTT
NA TRBJ2-1 TRBD2 TRBV6-2/TRBV6-3 CASSSRTSGRGSEQFF TGTGCCAGCAGTTCCCGGACTAGCGGGAGGGGGAGTGAGCAGTTCTTC
NA TRBJ2-7 TRBD2 TRBV27 CASSPPAAGTSGEGPYEQYF TGTGCCAGCAGTCCGCCCGCCGCCGGGACTAGCGGGGAGGGCCCCTACGAGCAGTACTTC
NA TRBJ2-5 TRBD1 TRBV7-7 CASSLGDRVETQYF TGTGCCAGCAGCTTGGGGGACAGGGTAGAGACCCAGTACTTC
few TRBJ2-2 TRBD1 TRBV19 CASNNRGPGELFF TGTGCCAGTAACAACAGGGGCCCCGGGGAGCTGTTTTTT
few TRBJ1-3 TRBD1 TRBV4-1 CVSSVEGASGNTIYF TGCGTCAGCAGCGTGGAGGGGGCATCCGGAAACACCATATATTTT
NA TRBJ2-2 TRBD1 TRBV10-3 CAIRGALTGGDFGELFF TGTGCCATCAGGGGGGCCCTGACAGGGGGCGATTTCGGGGAGCTGTTTTTT
few TRBJ1-1 NA TRBV27 CASSLGARGEAFF TGTGCCAGCAGTTTGGGGGCCCGGGGTGAAGCTTTCTTT
few TRBJ2-7 NA TRBV5-1 CASSLDPKGYEQYF TGCGCCAGCAGCTTGGACCCTAAAGGCTACGAGCAGTACTTC
few TRBJ1-5 TRBD1 TRBV7-9 CASSLAITGGWDQPQHF TGTGCCAGCAGCTTAGCTATAACAGGGGGTTGGGATCAGCCCCAGCATTTT
few TRBJ2-1 TRBD1 TRBV29-1 CSVDLQGAPNEQFF TGCAGCGTTGATTTGCAGGGGGCGCCGAATGAGCAGTTCTTC
few TRBJ2-2 TRBD2 TRBV29-1 CSVEPTSGRFTGELFF TGCAGCGTTGAACCGACTAGCGGGAGATTCACCGGGGAGCTGTTTTTT
NA TRBJ2-7 TRBD2 TRBV27 CASGGRAFLEQYF TGTGCCAGCGGCGGGAGGGCCTTTTTGGAGCAGTACTTC
NA TRBJ2-7 TRBD1 TRBV4-3 CASSQDGAGGEYEQYF TGCGCCAGCAGCCAAGATGGGGCAGGGGGTGAGTACGAGCAGTACTTC
few TRBJ2-3 NA TRBV6-2/TRBV6-3 CASSYSRIDLGPQDTQYF TGTGCCAGCAGTTACTCGAGAATAGACTTGGGACCACAAGATACGCAGTATTTT
few TRBJ1-1 TRBD1 TRBV6-5 CASSSATGVGTEAFF TGTGCCAGCAGTTCCGCAACAGGGGTAGGCACTGAAGCTTTCTTT
few TRBJ2-3 TRBD2 TRBV6-2/TRBV6-3 CASRPGLATDTQYF TGTGCCAGCAGGCCGGGACTAGCGACAGATACGCAGTATTTT